What follows are 12 T cell receptor beta chains derived from one specimen sequenced in a study of Graves' ophthalmopathy and Graves' hyperthyroidism (dated by TCRdb to the late 2010s). The instrument given in TCRdb is Illumina HiSeq 2000. For repertoire sequencing, the TCR beta CDR3 regions were amplified from RNA transcripts. The first round of RT-PCR was done with HTBI primers and the Qiagen OneStep RT-PCR kit, and was followed by a second round of multiplex PCR, then size selection and purification. In TCRdb, the public reads were trimmed at Q25 with fastp and aligned with MiXCR, with productive beta chains retained. Each entry is one CDR3 protein sequence, shown with its most common DNA and genes. Present in this sample are over 450,000 distinct CDR3 sequences, about an eighth of which were seen just once. Clones ranked in the top ten supply about 9.4% of the sample. Sequencing used blood. The origin of the receptors is a woman in her 30s with Graves' ophthalmopathy. Donor details come from another sample of the same person, matched by shared clones.

The V gene is TRBV12-3 or TRBV12-4, the J gene TRBJ2-5, with TRBD1 as a possible D gene (7 bases). The ends were cut back, 3 bases at V and 2 bases at J, with 13 bases in the middle. The CDR3 covers 15 residues. This CDR3 is CASSFRAGGQETQYF. CDR3 DNA: TGTGCCAGCAGTTTCCGGGCAGGGGGGCAAGAGACCCAGTACTTC.

This clonotype has ten or more counts. The chain combines TRBV7-3 with TRBJ2-7; perhaps TRBD1 as D (6 bases). This CDR3 comprises 17 residues. V lost 1 base and J 3 bases, leaving 19 bases between the germline ends. The germline gives CDR1 SGHTA, CDR2 FQGTGA. The CDR3 nucleotides are TGTGCCAGCAGCTTAAATAAAAACAGGGTACCCTACTACGAGCAGTACTTC. It yields the protein CASSLNKNRVPYYEQYF.

This clonotype occurred many times. This chain joins TRBV20-1 and TRBJ2-4, with 9 bases lining up with TRBD1. Trimming at V came to 4 bases and at J to 8 bases, leaving 6 bases not matched to a gene. This CDR3 has 13 amino acids. Germline CDR1 is DFQATT and CDR2 is SNEGSKA (reference sequence). The CDR3 bases are TGCAGTGCTAAAGACAGGGGGATGTACATTCAGTACTTC. Protein sequence: CSAKDRGMYIQYF.

This clonotype has ten or more counts. The rearrangement joins TRBV6-1 to TRBJ2-3; D might be TRBD1 or TRBD2, each matching 5 bases. The ends were cut back, 7 bases at V and 0 bases at J, with 17 bases in the middle. Looked up from germline, CDR1 is MNHNS and CDR2 is SASEGT. The CDR3 is 16 residues long. The CDR3 nucleotides are TGTGCCAGCAAGAGGGGTTCAGGCTGGAGCACAGATACGCAGTATTTT. Protein product: CASKRGSGWSTDTQYF.

This clonotype was counted many times. The chain has TRBV15 and TRBJ1-5; no definite D call. CDR1 and CDR2 (germline): LNHNV, YYDKDF (reference sequence). The V gene lost 3 bases and the J gene lost 3 bases, with 6 bases spanning the gap. This CDR3 has 13 residues. The CDR3 DNA is TGTGCCACCAGCAGGGGTACCAATCAGCCCCAGCATTTT. It specifies CATSRGTNQPQHF. Drawing the rest from reference TRBV15 and TRBJ1-5, the complete variable domain is DAMVIQNPRYQVTQFGKPVTLSCSQTLNHNVMYWYQQKSSQAPKLLFHYYDKDFNNEADTPDNFQSRRPNTSFCFLDIRSPGLGDTAMYLCATSRGTNQPQHFGDGTRLSIL.

This clonotype was recorded many times. One end of the junction does not line up with germline, which may come from a read error. The CDR3 region has the DNA TGTGCCAGCAGTTTAGGTTGGGGCGAGCAGTACTTC. Protein sequence: CASSLGWGEQYF. This chain links TRBV11-2 with TRBJ2-7; D is unclear. Germline V lookup: CDR1 SGHAT, CDR2 FQNNGV. This CDR3 has 12 residues.

This clonotype was seen at least ten times. The V gene is TRBV6-1, the J gene TRBJ1-2, with no clear D. CDR1 MNHNS and CDR2 SASEGT come from the germline V gene. The CDR3 runs 10 residues. The V end was cut by 6 bases, the J end by 2 bases, with 1 base between. The CDR3 DNA is TGTGCCAGCAGAAACTATGGCTACACCTTC. It is translated as CASRNYGYTF.

This clonotype was seen ten or more times. This chain connects TRBV25-1 to TRBJ2-7, with D unresolved. V was clipped by 2 bases and J by 0 bases, with 8 bases between them. In germline, CDR1 is MGHDK, CDR2 SYGVNS. This CDR3 spans 14 amino acids. The CDR3 here is CASSEGEFSYEQYF. CDR3 nucleotides: TGTGCCAGCAGTGAAGGAGAGTTCTCCTACGAGCAGTACTTC.

There are many counts of this clonotype. V gene TRBV11-2 combines with J gene TRBJ1-1; 9 bases line up with TRBD1. The trim removed 6 bases at V and 6 bases at J, leaving 8 bases unmatched. CDR3 length equals 14 residues. Germline CDR1 and CDR2: SGHAT and FQNNGV. CDR3 nucleotides: TGTGCCAGCAGGGCGCCGGGACAGGGATCTGAAGCTTTCTTT. Its protein product is CASRAPGQGSEAFF. The full variable domain, with the rest looked up from reference TRBV11-2 and TRBJ1-1, is EAGVAQSPRYKIIEKRQSVAFWCNPISGHATLYWYQQILGQGPKLLIQFQNNGVVDDSQLPKDRFSAERLKGVDSTLKIQPAKLEDSAVYLCASRAPGQGSEAFFGQGTRLTVV.

This clonotype was seen at least ten times. The chain carries TRBV6-2 or TRBV6-3 and TRBJ2-7; 11 bases map to TRBD2. CDR1 MNHEY and CDR2 SVGEGT come from the germline V gene. This CDR3 is built from 18 residues. V trimming: 0 bases; J trimming: 5 bases; junction bases outside the gene matches: 12. The CDR3 reads CASSYSSSGRAVSDEQYF. The CDR3 DNA is TGTGCCAGCAGTTACTCGAGTAGCGGGAGGGCCGTAAGCGACGAGCAGTACTTC.

This clonotype was recorded a few times. Since a much larger clone is just one base distant, this may be a read error. This chain uses TRBV5-1 with TRBJ1-1; D call uncertain. The CDR3 consists of 15 residues. From germline, CDR1 is SGHRS and CDR2 YFSETQ. The CDR3 spells CAGSLEGLLNTEAFF. The CDR3 DNA follows: TGCGCCGGCAGCTTGGAAGGTCTGCTGAACACTGAAGCTTTCTTT.

This clonotype has at least ten counts. V gene TRBV28 combines with J gene TRBJ1-1; 10 bases map to TRBD1. Trimming at V came to 5 bases and at J to 4 bases, leaving 7 bases not matched to a gene. Looked up from germline, CDR1 is MDHEN and CDR2 is SYDVKM. There are 15 residues in the CDR3. CDR3 nucleotides: TGTGCCAGCAGTCCCCCGGACAGGGGGGGCACTGAAGCTTTCTTT. It encodes CASSPPDRGGTEAFF.